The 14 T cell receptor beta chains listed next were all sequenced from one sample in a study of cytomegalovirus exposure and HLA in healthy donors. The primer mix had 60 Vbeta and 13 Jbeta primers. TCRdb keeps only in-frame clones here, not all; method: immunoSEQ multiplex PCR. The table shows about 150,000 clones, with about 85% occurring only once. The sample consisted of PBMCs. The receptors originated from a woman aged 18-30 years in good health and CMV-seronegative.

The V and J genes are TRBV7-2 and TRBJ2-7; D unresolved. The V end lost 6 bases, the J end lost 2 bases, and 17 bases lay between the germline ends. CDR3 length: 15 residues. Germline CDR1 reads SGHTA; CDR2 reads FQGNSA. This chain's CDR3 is CASSEYTGSAYEQYF. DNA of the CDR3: TGTGCCAGCAGTGAGTATACCGGGTCCGCCTACGAGCAGTACTTC.

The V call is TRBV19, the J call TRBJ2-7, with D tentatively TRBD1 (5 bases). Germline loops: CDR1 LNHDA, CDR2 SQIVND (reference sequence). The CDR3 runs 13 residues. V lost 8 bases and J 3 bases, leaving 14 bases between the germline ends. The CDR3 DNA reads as TGTGCCAGTTCCACCCAACAGGACTACGAGCAGTACTTC. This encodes CASSTQQDYEQYF.

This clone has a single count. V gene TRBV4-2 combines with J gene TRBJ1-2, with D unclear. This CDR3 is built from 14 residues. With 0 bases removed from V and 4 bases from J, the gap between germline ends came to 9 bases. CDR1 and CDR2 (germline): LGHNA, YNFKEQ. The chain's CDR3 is CASSQDLSGYGYTF. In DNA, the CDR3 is TGTGCCAGCAGCCAAGATCTGTCCGGCTATGGCTACACCTTC.

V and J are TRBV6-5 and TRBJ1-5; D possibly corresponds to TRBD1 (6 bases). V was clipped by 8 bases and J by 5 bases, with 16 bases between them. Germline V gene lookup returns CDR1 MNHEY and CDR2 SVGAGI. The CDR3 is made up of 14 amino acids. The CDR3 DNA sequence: TGTGCCAGCGGCCTTGGGGGGGGCTATCAGCCCCAGCATTTT. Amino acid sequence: CASGLGGGYQPQHF.

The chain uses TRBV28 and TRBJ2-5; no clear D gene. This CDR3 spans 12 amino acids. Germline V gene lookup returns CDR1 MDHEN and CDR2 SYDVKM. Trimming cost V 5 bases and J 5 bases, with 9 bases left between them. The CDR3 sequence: CASSPLRETQYF. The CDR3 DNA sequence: TGTGCCAGCAGTCCCCTACGGGAGACCCAGTACTTC.

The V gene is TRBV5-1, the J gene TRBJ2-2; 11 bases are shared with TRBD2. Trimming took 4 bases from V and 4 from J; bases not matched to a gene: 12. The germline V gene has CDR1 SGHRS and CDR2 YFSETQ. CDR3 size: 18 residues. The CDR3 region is CASSPGIRLAGLTGELFF. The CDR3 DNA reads TGCGCCAGCAGCCCGGGGATTAGACTAGCGGGACTCACCGGGGAGCTGTTTTTT.

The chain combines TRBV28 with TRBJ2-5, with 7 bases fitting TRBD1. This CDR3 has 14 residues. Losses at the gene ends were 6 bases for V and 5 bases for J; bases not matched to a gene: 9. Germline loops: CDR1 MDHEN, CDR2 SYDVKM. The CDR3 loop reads CASSRRQGRETQYF. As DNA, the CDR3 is TGTGCCAGCAGCCGTCGACAGGGCCGGGAGACCCAGTACTTC. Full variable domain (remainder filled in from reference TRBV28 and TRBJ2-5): DVKVTQSSRYLVKRTGEKVFLECVQDMDHENMFWYRQDPGLGLRLIYFSYDVKMKEKGDIPEGYSVSREKKERFSLILESASTNQTSMYLCASSRRQGRETQYFGPGTRLLVL.

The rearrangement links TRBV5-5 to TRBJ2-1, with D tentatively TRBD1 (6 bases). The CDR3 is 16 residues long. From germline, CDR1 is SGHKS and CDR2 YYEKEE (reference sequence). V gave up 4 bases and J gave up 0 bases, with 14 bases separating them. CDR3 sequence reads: CASSEQGPSSYNEQFF. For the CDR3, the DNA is TGTGCCAGCAGCGAACAGGGCCCGAGCTCCTACAATGAGCAGTTCTTC.

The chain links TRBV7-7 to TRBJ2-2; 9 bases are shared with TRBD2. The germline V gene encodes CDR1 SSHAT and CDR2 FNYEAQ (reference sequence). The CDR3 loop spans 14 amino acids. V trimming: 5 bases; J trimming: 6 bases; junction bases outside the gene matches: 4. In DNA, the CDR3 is TGTGCCAGCAGCCAGCGGGGGGTCTCCGGGGAGCTGTTTTTT. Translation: CASSQRGVSGELFF.

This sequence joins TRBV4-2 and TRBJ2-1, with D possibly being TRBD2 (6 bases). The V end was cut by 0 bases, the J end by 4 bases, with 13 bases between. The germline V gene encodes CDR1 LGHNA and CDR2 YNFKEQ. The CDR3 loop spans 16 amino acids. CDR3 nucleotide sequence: TGTGCCAGCAGCCAAGAGTGGAGGGACTGGTACAATGAGCAGTTCTTC. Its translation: CASSQEWRDWYNEQFF.

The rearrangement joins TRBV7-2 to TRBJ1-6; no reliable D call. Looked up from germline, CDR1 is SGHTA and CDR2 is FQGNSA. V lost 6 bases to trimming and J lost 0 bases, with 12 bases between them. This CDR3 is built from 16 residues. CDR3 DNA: TGTGCCAGCAGTCAGTGGGCCATCTCCTATAATTCACCCCTCCACTTT. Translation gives CASSQWAISYNSPLHF.

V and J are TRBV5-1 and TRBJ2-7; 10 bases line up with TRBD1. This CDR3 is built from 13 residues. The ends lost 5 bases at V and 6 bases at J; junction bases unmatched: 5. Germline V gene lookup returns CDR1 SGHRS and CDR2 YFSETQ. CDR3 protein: CASRATGGAEQYF. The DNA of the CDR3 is TGCGCCAGCAGAGCGACAGGGGGCGCCGAGCAGTACTTC.

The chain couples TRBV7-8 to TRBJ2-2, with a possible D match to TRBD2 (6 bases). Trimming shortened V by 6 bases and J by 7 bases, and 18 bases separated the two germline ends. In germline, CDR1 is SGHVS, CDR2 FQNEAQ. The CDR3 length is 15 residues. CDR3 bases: TGTGCCAGCAGACCCCCGGCGGGGCACGGCGGGGAGCTGTTTTTT. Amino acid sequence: CASRPPAGHGGELFF.

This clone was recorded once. The CDR3 spells CASSYTLTGGGKKQYF. Here the CDR3 DNA reads TGTGCCAGCAGTTACACACTGACAGGGGGTGGGAAAAAGCAGTACTTC. The chain links TRBV6-5 to TRBJ2-7, with 9 bases matching TRBD1. The CDR3 spans 16 residues. The trim removed 2 bases at V and 8 bases at J, leaving 13 bases unmatched. Germline CDR1 MNHEY, CDR2 SVGAGI.